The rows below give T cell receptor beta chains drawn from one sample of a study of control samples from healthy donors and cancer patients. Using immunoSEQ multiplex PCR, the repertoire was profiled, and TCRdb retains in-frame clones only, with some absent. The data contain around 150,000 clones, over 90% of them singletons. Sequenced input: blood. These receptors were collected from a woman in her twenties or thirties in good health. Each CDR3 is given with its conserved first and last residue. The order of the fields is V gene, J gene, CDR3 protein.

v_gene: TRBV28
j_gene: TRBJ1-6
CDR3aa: CASSLTVYRTGRLNSPLHF

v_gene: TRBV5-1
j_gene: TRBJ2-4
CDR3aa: CASSFGGQMNIQYF

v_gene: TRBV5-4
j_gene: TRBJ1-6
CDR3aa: CASSTVDRGDSPLHF

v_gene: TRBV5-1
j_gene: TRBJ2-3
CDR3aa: CASSFSGPFSTDTQYF

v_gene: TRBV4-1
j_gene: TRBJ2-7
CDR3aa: CASSLTTARYEQYF

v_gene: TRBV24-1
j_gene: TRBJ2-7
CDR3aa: CATSGSSGYEQYF

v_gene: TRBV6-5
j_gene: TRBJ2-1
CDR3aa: CASSKGAGYNEQFF

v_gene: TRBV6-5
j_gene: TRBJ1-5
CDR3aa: CATRRGDSNQPQHF

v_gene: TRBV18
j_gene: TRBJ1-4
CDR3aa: CASSPDIPIKWEKLFF

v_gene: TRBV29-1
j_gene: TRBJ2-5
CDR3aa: CSVRFSLQETQYF

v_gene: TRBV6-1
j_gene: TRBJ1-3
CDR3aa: CASSDPGSSGNTIYF

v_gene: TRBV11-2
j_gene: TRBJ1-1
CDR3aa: CASSSLLQARKGAEAFF

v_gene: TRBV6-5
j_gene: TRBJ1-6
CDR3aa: CASRRQGTINSPLHF

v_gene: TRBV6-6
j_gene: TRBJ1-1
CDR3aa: CASSPQGGVNFNTEAFF

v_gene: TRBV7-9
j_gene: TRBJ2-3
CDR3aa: CASSRTGTGIFGTDTQYF

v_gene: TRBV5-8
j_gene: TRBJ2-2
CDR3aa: CASSQPDKNTGELFF

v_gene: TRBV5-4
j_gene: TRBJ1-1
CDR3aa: CASSSPTGRGTEAFF

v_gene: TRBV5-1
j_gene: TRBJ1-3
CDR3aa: CASSLGIRELTNTIYF

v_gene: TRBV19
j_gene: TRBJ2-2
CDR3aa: CASSILGHPNTGELFF

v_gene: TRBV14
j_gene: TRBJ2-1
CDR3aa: CASSHIVQAGSIRDGRTYEQFF

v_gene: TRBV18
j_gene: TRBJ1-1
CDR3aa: CASSPLTPGTGGLAEAFF

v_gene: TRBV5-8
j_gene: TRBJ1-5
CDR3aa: CASSLANQPQHF

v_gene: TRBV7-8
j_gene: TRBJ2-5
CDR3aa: CASSLASGTGVETQYF

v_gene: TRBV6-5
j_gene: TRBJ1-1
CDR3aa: CASSYRNMANTEAFF

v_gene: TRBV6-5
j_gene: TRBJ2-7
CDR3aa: CASRATGTGPYEQYF

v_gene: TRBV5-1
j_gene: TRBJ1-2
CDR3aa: CASSLTPTDRGDGYTF

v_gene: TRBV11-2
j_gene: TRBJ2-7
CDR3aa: CASSTPREASYEQYF

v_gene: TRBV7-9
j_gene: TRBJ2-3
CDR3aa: CASSFSGSSTDTQYF

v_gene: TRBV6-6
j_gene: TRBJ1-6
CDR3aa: CASGTQEYNSPLHF

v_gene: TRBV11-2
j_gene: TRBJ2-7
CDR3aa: CASSSGSSVHEQYF

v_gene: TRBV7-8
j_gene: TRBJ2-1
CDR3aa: CASSPRAGTSGYEQFF

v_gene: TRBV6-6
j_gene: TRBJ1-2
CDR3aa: CASSYQGNYGYTF

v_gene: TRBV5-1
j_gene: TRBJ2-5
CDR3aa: CASSPPFLAGVETQYF

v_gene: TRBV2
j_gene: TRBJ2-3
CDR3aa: CASGPGQGLDTQYF

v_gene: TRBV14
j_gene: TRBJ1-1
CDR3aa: CASSELGTGRNTEAFF

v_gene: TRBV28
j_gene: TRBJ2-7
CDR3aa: CASSPLANEQYF

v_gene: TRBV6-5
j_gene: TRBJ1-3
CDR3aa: CATAGTPGNTIYF

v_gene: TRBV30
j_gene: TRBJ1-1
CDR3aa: CAWSWGGLSEAFF

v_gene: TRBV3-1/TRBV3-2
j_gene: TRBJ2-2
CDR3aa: CASSLAGGHTGELFF

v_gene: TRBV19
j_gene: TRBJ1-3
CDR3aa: CASSIVGRRNTIYF

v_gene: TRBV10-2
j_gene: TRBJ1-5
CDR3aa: CASSESAVTRNQPQHF

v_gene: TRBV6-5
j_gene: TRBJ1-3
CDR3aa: CASRRDISSGNTIYF

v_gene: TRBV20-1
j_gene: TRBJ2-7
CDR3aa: CSARGKGEQYF

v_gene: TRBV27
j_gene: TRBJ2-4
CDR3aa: CASSLAGIAKNIQYF

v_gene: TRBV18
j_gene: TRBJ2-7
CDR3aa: CASSPSPRTYEQYF

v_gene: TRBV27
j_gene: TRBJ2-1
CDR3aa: CASSYGTSGDNEQFF

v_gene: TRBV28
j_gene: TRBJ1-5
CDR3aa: CASRNVQGNQPQHF

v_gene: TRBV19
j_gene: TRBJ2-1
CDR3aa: CASTGGRAGNEQFF